This record covers a single T cell receptor (beta chain). The antigen is undetermined. The data derive from a study of cytomegalovirus exposure and HLA in healthy donors. Study-level points and caveats: It has been reported that TCR beta sequences accurately predicted the HLA-A and HLA-B alleles of most subjects. When presence/absence was analysed, sequencing depth was taken to be roughly uniform across donors. The study designated 160 or so TCR beta chains cytomegalovirus-associated.

CDR1 and CDR2 from the germline V gene are SGHNT and YENEEA. V shed 1 base and J 2 bases; nucleotides not matched to a gene: 4. This CDR3 region has 17 residues. PCR primers comprised 60 Vbeta and 13 Jbeta primers. Here immunoSEQ multiplex PCR was the method, and the copy in TCRdb shows in-frame clones only, minus some. This sample has around 210,000 clones, with around 80% found just once. The receptor comes from a middle-aged man in good health and CMV-seronegative. The genes are TRBV11-3 and TRBJ2-1; 11 nucleotides agree with TRBD2. What was sequenced was PBMCs. The chain's CDR3 is CASSLGLTSGTYNEQFF. The CDR3 nucleotides are TGTGCCAGCAGCTTAGGCCTGACTAGCGGGACCTACAATGAGCAGTTCTTC.